This TCR beta chain was sequenced during a study of T cells in Graves' hyperthyroidism and ophthalmopathy. Trimming removed 3 bases at V and 1 base at J, with 12 bases between. This CDR3 is built from 16 residues. Using RNA transcripts as the source, TCR beta CDR3 regions were amplified. First-round RT-PCR of the TCR CDR3 relied on the HTBI primer set. TCRdb re-called the multiplex PCR reads through MiXCR, storing one row per CDR3 protein. The sample contains approximately 600,000 distinct CDR3 sequences, less than 25% of which appear only once. Overall study findings and caveats: Blood shared most expanded thyroid clonotypes above 0.001.

This clonotype has only a few counts. No antigen is known for it. The specimen sequenced was blood. The TCR was taken from a man aged 30 to 39 with Graves' ophthalmopathy. This sequence joins TRBV12-3 or TRBV12-4 and TRBJ2-2; D remains ambiguous. The CDR3 nucleotides read TGTGCCAGCAGTTTTTGGCTGGTGGAGAACACCGGGGAGCTGTTTTTT. Amino acid sequence: CASSFWLVENTGELFF.